This T cell receptor (beta chain) was identified in a study of cytomegalovirus exposure and HLA in healthy donors. CDR1 is MDHEN, CDR2 SYDVKM, per germline. Trimming took 4 bases from V and 4 from J; bases not matched to a gene: 3. The CDR3 is 13 residues long. The PCR ran on 60 Vbeta and 13 Jbeta primers. The assay was immunoSEQ multiplex PCR, and TCRdb's table has in-frame clones only and misses some. This table holds around 130,000 clones. This receptor was obtained from a woman aged 55-69 years in good health and CMV-seronegative. Sequenced material: PBMCs. V and J are TRBV28 and TRBJ1-2; 7 bases align to TRBD1. CDR3 sequence reads: CASSSQGFYGYTF. As DNA, the CDR3 is TGTGCCAGCAGTTCACAGGGGTTCTATGGCTACACCTTC.